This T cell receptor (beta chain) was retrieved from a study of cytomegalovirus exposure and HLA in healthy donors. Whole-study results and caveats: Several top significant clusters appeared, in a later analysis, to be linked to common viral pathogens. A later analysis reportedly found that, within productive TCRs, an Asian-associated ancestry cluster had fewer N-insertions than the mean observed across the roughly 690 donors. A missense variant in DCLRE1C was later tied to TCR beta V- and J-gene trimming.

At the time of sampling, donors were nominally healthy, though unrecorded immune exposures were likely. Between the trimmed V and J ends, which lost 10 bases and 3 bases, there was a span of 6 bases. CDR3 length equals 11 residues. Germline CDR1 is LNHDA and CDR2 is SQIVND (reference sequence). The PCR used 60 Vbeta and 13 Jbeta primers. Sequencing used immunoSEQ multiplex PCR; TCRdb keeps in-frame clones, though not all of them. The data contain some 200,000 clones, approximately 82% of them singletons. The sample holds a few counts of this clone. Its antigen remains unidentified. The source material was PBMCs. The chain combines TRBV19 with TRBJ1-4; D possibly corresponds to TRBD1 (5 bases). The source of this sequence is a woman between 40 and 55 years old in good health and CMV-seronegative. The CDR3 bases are TGTGCCACGACAGCTAATGAAAAACTGTTTTTT. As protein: CATTANEKLFF.